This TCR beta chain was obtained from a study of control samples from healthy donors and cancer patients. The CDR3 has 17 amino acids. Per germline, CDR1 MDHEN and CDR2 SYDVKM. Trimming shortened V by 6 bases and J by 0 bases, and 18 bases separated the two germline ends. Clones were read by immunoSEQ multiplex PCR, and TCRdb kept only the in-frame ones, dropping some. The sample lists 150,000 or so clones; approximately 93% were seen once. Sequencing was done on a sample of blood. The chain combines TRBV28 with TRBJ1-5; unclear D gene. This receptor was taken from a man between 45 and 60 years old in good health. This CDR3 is CASSRYRRSDSNQPQHF. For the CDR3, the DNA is TGTGCCAGCAGCCGTTACAGACGTTCTGATAGCAATCAGCCCCAGCATTTT.